This TCR beta chain was identified during a study of beta chain features in type 1 diabetes. The wider study: Age, gender and cell yields were alike across patients and healthy donors. Study observations and caveats: Type 1 diabetes patients had moderately but significantly shorter TCRB CDR3s in all four CD4+ subsets.

As every portion of the isolated RNA was reverse transcribed, the sequencing read expressed TCRB transcripts. Clones were read by immunoSEQ multiplex PCR, and TCRdb kept only the in-frame ones, dropping some. Counted here are 250,000 to 400,000 clones, approximately 14% occurring once; the ten biggest clones make up under 8.5%. Germline CDR1 reads WSHSY; CDR2 reads SAAADI. This CDR3 comprises 15 residues. Between the trimmed V and J ends, which lost 7 bases and 5 bases, there was a span of 20 bases. This clone was seen only a few times. Antigen specificity is unknown. The chain is built from TRBV10-2 and TRBJ2-5, with TRBD1 as a possible D gene (5 bases). This TCR was recovered from a man aged 25 to 45 in good health. Source material: central memory CD4+ T cells from blood. This CDR3 is CASNIALWGAETQYF. CDR3 bases: TGCGCCAGCAACATTGCTTTGTGGGGCGCGGAGACCCAGTACTTC.